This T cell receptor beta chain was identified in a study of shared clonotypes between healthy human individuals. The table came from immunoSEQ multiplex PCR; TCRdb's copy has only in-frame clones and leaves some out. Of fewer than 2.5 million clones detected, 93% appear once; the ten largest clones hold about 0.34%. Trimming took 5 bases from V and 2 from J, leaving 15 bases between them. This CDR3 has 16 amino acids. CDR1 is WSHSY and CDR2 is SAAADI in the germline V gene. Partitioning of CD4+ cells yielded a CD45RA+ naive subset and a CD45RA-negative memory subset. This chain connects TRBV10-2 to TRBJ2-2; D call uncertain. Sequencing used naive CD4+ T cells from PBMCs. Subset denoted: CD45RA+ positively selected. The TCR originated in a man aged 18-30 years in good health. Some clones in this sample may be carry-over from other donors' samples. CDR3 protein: CASSLPLTLNTGELFF. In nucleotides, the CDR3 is TGCGCCAGCAGTCTCCCCCTGACTCTCAACACCGGGGAGCTGTTTTTT.